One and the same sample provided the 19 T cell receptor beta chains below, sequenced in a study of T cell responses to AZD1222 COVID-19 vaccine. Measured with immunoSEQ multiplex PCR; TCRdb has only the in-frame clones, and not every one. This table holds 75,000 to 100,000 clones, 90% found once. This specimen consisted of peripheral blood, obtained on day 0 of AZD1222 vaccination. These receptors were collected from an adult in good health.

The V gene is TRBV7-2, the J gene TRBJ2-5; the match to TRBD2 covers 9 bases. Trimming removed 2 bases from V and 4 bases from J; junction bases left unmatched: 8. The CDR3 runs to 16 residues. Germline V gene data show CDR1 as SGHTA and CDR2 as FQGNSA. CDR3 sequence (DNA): TGTGCCAGCAGCTTATTTGGCGGGGGGGTGTCAGAGACCCAGTACTTC. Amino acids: CASSLFGGGVSETQYF.

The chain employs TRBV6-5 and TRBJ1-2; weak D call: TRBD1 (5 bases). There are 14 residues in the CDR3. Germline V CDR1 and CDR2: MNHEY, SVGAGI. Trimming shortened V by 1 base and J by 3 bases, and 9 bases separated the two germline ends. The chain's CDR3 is CASSYLTADYGYTF. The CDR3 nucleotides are TGTGCCAGCAGTTACTTGACAGCCGACTATGGCTACACCTTC.

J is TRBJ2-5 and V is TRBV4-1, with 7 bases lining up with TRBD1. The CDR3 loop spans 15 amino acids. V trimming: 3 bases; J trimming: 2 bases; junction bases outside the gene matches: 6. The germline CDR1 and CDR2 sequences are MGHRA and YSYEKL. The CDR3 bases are TGCGCCAGCAGCCAGGAAGGGACAGCACAAGAGACCCAGTACTTC. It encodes CASSQEGTAQETQYF.

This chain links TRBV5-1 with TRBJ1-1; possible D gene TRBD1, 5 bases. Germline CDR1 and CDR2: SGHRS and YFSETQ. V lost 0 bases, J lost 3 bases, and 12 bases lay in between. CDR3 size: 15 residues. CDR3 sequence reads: CASSLVGGRDTEAFF. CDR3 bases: TGCGCCAGCAGCTTGGTTGGGGGTCGGGACACTGAAGCTTTCTTT.

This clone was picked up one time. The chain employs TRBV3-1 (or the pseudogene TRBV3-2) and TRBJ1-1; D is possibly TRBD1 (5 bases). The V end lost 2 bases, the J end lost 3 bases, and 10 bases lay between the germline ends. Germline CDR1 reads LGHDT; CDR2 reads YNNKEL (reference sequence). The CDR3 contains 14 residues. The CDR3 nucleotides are TGTGCCAGCAGCCAATCTGGGGGTGACACTGAAGCTTTCTTT. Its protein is CASSQSGGDTEAFF.

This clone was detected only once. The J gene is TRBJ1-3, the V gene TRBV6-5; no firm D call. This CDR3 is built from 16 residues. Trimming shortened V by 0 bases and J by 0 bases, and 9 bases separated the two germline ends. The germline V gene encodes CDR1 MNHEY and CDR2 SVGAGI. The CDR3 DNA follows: TGTGCCAGCAGTTACTCCTATATGGCCTCTGGAAACACCATATATTTT. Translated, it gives CASSYSYMASGNTIYF.

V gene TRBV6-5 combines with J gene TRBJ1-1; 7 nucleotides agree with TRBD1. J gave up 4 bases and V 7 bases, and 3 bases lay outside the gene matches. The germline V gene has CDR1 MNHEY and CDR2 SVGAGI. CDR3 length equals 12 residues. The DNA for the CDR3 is TGTGCCAGCAATCACAGGGGCACTGAAGCTTTCTTT. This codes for CASNHRGTEAFF.

Here the CDR3 DNA reads TGTGCCAGTAGTATGAGACAGAGAAACACTGAAGCTTTCTTT. Translation gives CASSMRQRNTEAFF. V is TRBV19 and J is TRBJ1-1, with TRBD1 as a possible D gene (5 bases). CDR1 and CDR2 (germline): LNHDA, SQIVND (reference sequence). Trimming removed 3 bases at V and 2 bases at J, with 10 bases between. This CDR3 has 14 residues.

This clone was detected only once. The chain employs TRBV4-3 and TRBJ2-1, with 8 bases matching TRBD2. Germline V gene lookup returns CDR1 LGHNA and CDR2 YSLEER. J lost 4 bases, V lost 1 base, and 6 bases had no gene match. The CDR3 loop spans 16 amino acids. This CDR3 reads CASSQGRLAFYNEQFF. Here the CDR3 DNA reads TGCGCCAGCAGCCAAGGCCGACTAGCGTTTTACAATGAGCAGTTCTTC.

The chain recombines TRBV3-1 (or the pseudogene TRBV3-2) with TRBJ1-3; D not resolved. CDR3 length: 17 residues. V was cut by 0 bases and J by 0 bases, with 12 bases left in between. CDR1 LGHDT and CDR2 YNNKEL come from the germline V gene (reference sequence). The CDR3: CASSQDRGSNSGNTIYF. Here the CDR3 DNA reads TGTGCCAGCAGCCAAGATCGTGGCAGCAACTCTGGAAACACCATATATTTT.

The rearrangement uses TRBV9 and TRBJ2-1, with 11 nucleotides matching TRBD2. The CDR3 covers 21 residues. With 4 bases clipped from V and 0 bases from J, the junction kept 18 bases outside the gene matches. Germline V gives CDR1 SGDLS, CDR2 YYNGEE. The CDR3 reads CASSLSHLSGGAPSSYNEQFF. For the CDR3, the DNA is TGTGCCAGCAGCCTTTCCCATCTTAGCGGGGGGGCCCCAAGCTCCTACAATGAGCAGTTCTTC. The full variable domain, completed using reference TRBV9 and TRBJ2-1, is DSGVTQTPKHLITATGQRVTLRCSPRSGDLSVYWYQQSLDQGLQFLIQYYNGEERAKGNILERFSAQQFPDLHSELNLSSLELGDSALYFCASSLSHLSGGAPSSYNEQFFGPGTRLTVL.

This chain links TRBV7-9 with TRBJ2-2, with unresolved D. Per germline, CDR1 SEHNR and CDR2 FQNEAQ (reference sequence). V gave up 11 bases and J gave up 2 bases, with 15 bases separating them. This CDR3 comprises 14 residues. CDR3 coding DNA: TGTGCCGCACGGGCGGATCTTAACACCGGGGAGCTGTTTTTT. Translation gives CAARADLNTGELFF. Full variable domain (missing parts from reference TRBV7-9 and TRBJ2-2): DTGVSQNPRHKITKRGQNVTFRCDPISEHNRLYWYRQTLGQGPEFLTYFQNEAQLEKSRLLSDRFSAERPKGSFSTLEIQRTEQGDSAMYLCAARADLNTGELFFGEGSRLTVL.

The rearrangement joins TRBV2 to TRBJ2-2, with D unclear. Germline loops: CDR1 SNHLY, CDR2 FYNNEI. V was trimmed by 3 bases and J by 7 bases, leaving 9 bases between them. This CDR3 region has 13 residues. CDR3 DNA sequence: TGTGCCAGCAGTGAGGCAGTTGGCGGGGAGCTGTTTTTT. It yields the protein CASSEAVGGELFF.

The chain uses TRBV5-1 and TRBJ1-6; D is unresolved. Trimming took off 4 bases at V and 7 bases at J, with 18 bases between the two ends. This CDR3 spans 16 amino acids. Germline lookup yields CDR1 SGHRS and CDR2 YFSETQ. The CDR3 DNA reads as TGCGCCAGCAGCCCCCGCTGGGAATCGGTAAATTCACCCCTCCACTTT. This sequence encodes CASSPRWESVNSPLHF.

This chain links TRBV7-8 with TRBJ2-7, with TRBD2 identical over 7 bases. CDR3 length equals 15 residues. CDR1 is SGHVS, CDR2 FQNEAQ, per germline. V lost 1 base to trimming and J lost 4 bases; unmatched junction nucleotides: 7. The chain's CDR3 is CASSLGRGIPYEQYF. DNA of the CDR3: TGTGCCAGCAGCTTAGGGCGGGGGATACCGTACGAGCAGTACTTC.

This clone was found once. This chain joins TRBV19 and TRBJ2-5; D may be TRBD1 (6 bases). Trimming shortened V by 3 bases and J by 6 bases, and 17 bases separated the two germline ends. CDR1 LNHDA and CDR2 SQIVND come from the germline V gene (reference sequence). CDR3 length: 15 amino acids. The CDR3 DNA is TGTGCCAGTAGTATTAACAGGGCGGTTGCGCAGACCCAGTACTTC. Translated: CASSINRAVAQTQYF.

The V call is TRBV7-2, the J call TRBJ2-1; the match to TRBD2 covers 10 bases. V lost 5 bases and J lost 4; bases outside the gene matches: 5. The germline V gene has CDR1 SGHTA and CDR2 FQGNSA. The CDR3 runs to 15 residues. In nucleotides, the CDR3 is TGTGCCAGCAGCGCCCTAGCGGGGGAATACAATGAGCAGTTCTTC. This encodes CASSALAGEYNEQFF.

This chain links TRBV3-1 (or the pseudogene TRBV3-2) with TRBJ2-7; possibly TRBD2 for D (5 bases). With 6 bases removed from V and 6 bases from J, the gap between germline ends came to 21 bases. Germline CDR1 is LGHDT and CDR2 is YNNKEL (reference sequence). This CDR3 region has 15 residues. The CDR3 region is CASSPTRGRETEQYF. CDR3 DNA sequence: TGTGCCAGCAGTCCCACTCGGGGAAGGGAAACCGAGCAGTACTTC.

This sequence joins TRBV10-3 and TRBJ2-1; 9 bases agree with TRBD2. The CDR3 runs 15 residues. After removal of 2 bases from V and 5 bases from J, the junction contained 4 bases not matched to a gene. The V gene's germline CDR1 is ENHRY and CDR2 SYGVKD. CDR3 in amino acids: CAISESPSGDNEQFF. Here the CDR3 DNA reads TGTGCCATCAGTGAGAGTCCTAGCGGGGACAATGAGCAGTTCTTC.